This TCR beta chain was identified during a study of blood T cells in healthy people across ages. Study findings and constraints: TCR beta diversity per million T cells fell roughly linearly with age.

A sample-barcoded 5' primer and a J-beta primer mix were used in a second PCR of roughly 7 to 11 cycles. A single record per CDR3 protein comes from TCRdb applying MiXCR to the 5' RACE reads. This sample has under 2,000,000 distinct CDR3 sequences, with just under 50% found just once. This clonotype has at least ten counts. The antigen is undetermined. In germline, CDR1 is LGHNA, CDR2 YSLEER. The CDR3 sequence is 14 residues long. V shed 3 bases, J shed 4 bases, and the junction held 3 bases outside the gene matches. The sequence was obtained from a woman aged 40 to 55 in good health. V gene TRBV4-3 combines with J gene TRBJ1-2, with 9 bases aligning to TRBD1. Sequencing was done on a sample of blood. This CDR3 reads CASSHTGGGYGYTF. Here the CDR3 DNA reads TGCGCCAGCAGCCACACAGGGGGCGGCTATGGCTACACCTTC.